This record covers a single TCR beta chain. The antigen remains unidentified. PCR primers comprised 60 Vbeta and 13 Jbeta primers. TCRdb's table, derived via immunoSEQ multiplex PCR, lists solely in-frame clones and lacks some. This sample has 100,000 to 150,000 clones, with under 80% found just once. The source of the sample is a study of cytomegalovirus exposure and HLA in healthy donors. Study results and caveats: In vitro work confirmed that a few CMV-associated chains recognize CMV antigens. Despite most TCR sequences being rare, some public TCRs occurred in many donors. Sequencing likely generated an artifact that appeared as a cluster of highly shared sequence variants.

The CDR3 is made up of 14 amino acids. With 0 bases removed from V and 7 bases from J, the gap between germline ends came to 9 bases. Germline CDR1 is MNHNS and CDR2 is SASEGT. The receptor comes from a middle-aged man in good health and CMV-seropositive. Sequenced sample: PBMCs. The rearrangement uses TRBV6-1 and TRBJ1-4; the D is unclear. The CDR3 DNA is TGTGCCAGCAGTGAAGCGCTGGCTAGTGAAAAACTGTTTTTT. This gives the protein CASSEALASEKLFF.